This T cell receptor beta chain was found in a study of CD8+CD57+ T cells in acquired aplastic anemia. Germline V lookup: CDR1 SNHLY, CDR2 FYNNEI. The CDR3 has 14 residues if both end residues are counted. Comments on this clonotype: A read error is likely, as this CDR3 ends without the conserved phenylalanine or tryptophan. No DNA is shown, since the ends of the CDR3 on it are uncertain; the CDR3 is the one TCRdb lists.

Previously, flow cytometry had revealed CD8+CD57+ cell expansion in the patients chosen for sequencing. It was genomic DNA that served as the template for profiling TCR beta VDJ and CDR3. One entry per CDR3 protein results from TCRdb running MiXCR on the reads. The repertoire consists of hundreds of thousands of distinct CDR3 sequences, with 82% occurring once and the leading ten covering approximately 42%. The TCR originated in a human donor with aplastic anemia. The chain carries TRBV2 and TRBJ2-5. Sequencing used sorted CD4+, CD8+, or CD8+CD57+ T cells (not recorded which) from PBMCs. The CDR3 spells CATSRGSKQETQDY.